These 5 T cell receptor beta chains share one sample of origin, sequenced in a study of shared clonotypes between healthy human individuals. Some clones are missing from TCRdb's copy, which holds only in-frame ones; the method was immunoSEQ multiplex PCR. The sample contains 980,000 or so clones, less than 85% of which appear only once. Sequenced input: memory CD4+ T cells sorted from blood. As to subset: CD45RA-negative fraction. The source of these receptors is a man younger than 35 in good health.

The chain is built from TRBV6-1 and TRBJ2-3; D may be TRBD2 (6 bases). Germline CDR1 MNHNS, CDR2 SASEGT. The length of the CDR3 is 15 residues. The ends were cut back, 8 bases at V and 3 bases at J, with 18 bases in the middle. DNA of the CDR3: TGTGCCAGCTCGGAACGGGACTGGGGAACAGATACGCAGTATTTT. Translation: CASSERDWGTDTQYF.

This chain uses TRBV15 with TRBJ1-3; D remains unclear. The ends were cut back, 0 bases at V and 0 bases at J, with 6 bases in the middle. This CDR3 has 15 amino acids. Germline loops: CDR1 LNHNV, CDR2 YYDKDF (reference sequence). CDR3: CATSRDPGSGNTIYF. The CDR3 nucleotides are TGTGCCACCAGCAGAGACCCAGGCTCTGGAAACACCATATATTTT.

The genes are TRBV2 and TRBJ2-7; no clear D. Trimming took off 3 bases at V and 0 bases at J, with 18 bases between the two ends. Germline values: CDR1 SNHLY, CDR2 FYNNEI. This CDR3 is 17 amino acids long. The CDR3 loop is CASSERTAPQSSYEQYF. The CDR3 coding sequence is TGTGCCAGCAGTGAGAGAACAGCCCCTCAAAGCTCCTACGAGCAGTACTTC. Full variable domain (rest looked up from reference TRBV2 and TRBJ2-7): EPEVTQTPSHQVTQMGQEVILRCVPISNHLYFYWYRQILGQKVEFLVSFYNNEISEKSEIFDDQFSVERPDGSNFTLKIRSTKLEDSAMYFCASSERTAPQSSYEQYFGPGTRLTVT.

The CDR3 region has the DNA TGTGCCAGCACCTCAGCAGGGGAAGCCAAAAACATTCAGTACTTC. Protein product: CASTSAGEAKNIQYF. The V and J genes are TRBV28 and TRBJ2-4, with a tentative D call TRBD1 (6 bases). V was trimmed by 7 bases and J by 0 bases, leaving 13 bases between them. Germline CDR1 is MDHEN and CDR2 is SYDVKM. The CDR3 runs 15 residues.

A single count supports this clone. The chain couples TRBV2 to TRBJ2-7, with D unclear. The CDR3 has 14 amino acids. V lost 3 bases and J 1 base, leaving 10 bases between the germline ends. Germline V gives CDR1 SNHLY, CDR2 FYNNEI. The CDR3 is CASSEHMESYEQYF. The CDR3 DNA sequence: TGTGCCAGCAGTGAGCACATGGAGTCCTACGAGCAGTACTTC.